These 7 T cell receptor beta chains were all obtained from the same sample, sequenced in a study of prognosis after radiotherapy for stage I lung cancer. Amplification of TCR beta CDR3 from genomic DNA used two-round multiplex PCR. Primers (each specific to one TRBV or TRBJ gene) were used in first-round PCR. A single record per CDR3 protein comes from TCRdb applying MiXCR to the multiplex PCR reads. Among about 51,000 distinct CDR3 sequences listed, approximately 30% were seen once. The material was PBMCs, obtained before or after stereotactic body radiation therapy (not recorded which). The receptors stem from a donor at least 50 years old with non-small cell lung cancer.

This clonotype was detected many times. The chain employs TRBV7-2 and TRBJ1-1; D is unclear. This CDR3 has 14 amino acids. The V gene's germline CDR1 is SGHTA and CDR2 FQGNSA. V lost 5 bases to trimming and J lost 1 base, with 11 bases between them. CDR3: CASSAGSANTEAFF. As DNA, the CDR3 is TGTGCCAGCAGCGCTGGATCGGCGAACACTGAAGCTTTCTTT.

In its sample, this clonotype was seen many times. This chain joins TRBV20-1 and TRBJ2-7; 7 bases map to TRBD1. Trimming took 6 bases from V and 6 from J; bases not matched to a gene: 8. The CDR3 is 12 residues long. Germline V gives CDR1 DFQATT, CDR2 SNEGSKA (reference sequence). CDR3 region: CSASTGYAEQYF. CDR3 sequence (DNA): TGCAGTGCATCGACAGGGTATGCCGAGCAGTACTTC.

This clonotype was observed a few times. A read error is possible here, since a much larger clone lies one base away. The V call is TRBV6-1, the J call TRBJ2-7; D remains unclear. The CDR3 totals 14 residues. Germline values: CDR1 MNHNS, CDR2 SASEGT. V was trimmed by 8 bases and J by 2 bases, leaving 16 bases between them. The DNA of the CDR3 is TGTGCCAGCCGAACCTTGCTAAGGGCCTACGAGCAGTACTTC. It translates to CASRTLLRAYEQYF.

As for this clonotype: One base away lies a much larger clone, so this may be a sequencing read error. CDR3 nucleotide sequence: TGTGCCATCAGTGAGCCTAGTCCCGGGGAGCTGTTTTTT. It encodes CAISEPSPGELFF. The chain links TRBV10-3 to TRBJ2-2; the D is unclear. There are 13 residues in the CDR3. CDR1 is ENHRY, CDR2 SYGVKD, per germline. Trimming shortened V by 2 bases and J by 6 bases, and 7 bases separated the two germline ends.

At least ten counts were recorded for this clonotype. V and J are TRBV6-4 and TRBJ2-7, with 7 positions matching TRBD2. Per the germline V gene, CDR1 is MRHNA and CDR2 is SNTAGT. V trimming: 9 bases; J trimming: 2 bases; junction bases outside the gene matches: 10. This CDR3 has 14 residues. The CDR3 nucleotides are TGTGCCAGGACGAGTGGCGGGAGTGCCTACGAGCAGTACTTC. It specifies CARTSGGSAYEQYF.

In its sample, this clonotype was seen many times. The chain is built from TRBV18 and TRBJ2-3; D gene uncertain. CDR1 is KGHSH and CDR2 is LQKENI in the germline V gene. Deletions cut 2 bases from V and 0 bases from J, with 6 bases between. CDR3 length equals 14 residues. The DNA of the CDR3 is TGTGCCAGCTCACCAACCTCTAGCACAGATACGCAGTATTTT. Translating it yields CASSPTSSTDTQYF.

About this clonotype itself: A much larger clone is a single base away; this may be a read error. The chain employs TRBV4-2 and TRBJ2-2, with 13 bases lining up with TRBD2. Germline assignment: CDR1 LGHNA and CDR2 YNFKEQ. The CDR3 totals 16 residues. The CDR3 region has the DNA TGTGCCAGCAGCTACGGCCGACTAGCGGGGGGCGGGGAGCCGTTTTTT. Residues: CASSYGRLAGGGEPFF.